This T cell receptor beta chain is from a study of early T cells in non-severe SARS-CoV-2 infection. On the study more broadly: Sequencing of bulk RNA from unsorted whole blood was done, without chain pairing. Study findings and constraints: The matching step, a VDJdb search, favored anti-spike CD8 responses and missed private and CD4 specificities.

There are 16 residues in the CDR3. The germline CDR1 and CDR2 sequences are LGHDT and YNNKEL (reference sequence). After removal of 4 bases from V and 6 bases from J, the junction contained 10 bases not matched to a gene. Unique molecular identifiers were added to individual cDNA molecules. Each CDR3 protein gets one entry after TCRdb re-called the 5' RACE reads with MiXCR. The table shows 30,000 to 40,000 distinct CDR3 sequences, with about 6.8% occurring only once. This clonotype was seen at least ten times. Its specificity is not known. V and J are TRBV3-1 and TRBJ1-1; the match to TRBD1 covers 11 bases. The sequence was obtained from an adult who was a healthcare worker with PCR-confirmed SARS-CoV-2 infection or an uninfected control (not recorded which). Here the sequenced sample was whole blood, taken at baseline. The CDR3 bases are TGTGCCAGCAGCCCTCAAGGGGACAGGGGGAGGGCTGAAGCTTTCTTT. Protein sequence: CASSPQGDRGRAEAFF.